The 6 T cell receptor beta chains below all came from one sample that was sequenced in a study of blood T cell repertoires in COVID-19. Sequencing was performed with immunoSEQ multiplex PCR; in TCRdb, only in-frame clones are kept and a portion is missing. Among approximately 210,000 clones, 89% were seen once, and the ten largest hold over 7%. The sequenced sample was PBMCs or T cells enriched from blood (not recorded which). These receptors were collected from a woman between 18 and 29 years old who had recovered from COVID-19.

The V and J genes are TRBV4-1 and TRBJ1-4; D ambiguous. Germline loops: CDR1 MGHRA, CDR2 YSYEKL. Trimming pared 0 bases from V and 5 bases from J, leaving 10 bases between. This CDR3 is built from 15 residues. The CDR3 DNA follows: TGCGCCAGCAGCCAAGATTTTCGGGAGAATGAAAAACTGTTTTTT. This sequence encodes CASSQDFRENEKLFF.

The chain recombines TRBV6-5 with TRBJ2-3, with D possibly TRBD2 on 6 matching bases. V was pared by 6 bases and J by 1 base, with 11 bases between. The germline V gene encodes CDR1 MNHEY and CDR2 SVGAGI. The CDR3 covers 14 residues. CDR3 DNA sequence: TGTGCCAGCAGGCCTGGGACTCGCACAGATACGCAGTATTTT. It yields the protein CASRPGTRTDTQYF.

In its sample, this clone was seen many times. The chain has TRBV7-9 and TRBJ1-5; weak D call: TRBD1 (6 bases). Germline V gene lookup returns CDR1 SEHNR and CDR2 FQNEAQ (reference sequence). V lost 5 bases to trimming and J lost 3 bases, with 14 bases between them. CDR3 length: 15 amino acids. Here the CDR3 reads CASSPGTRFNQPQHF. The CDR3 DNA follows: TGTGCCAGCAGCCCCGGGACAAGGTTCAATCAGCCCCAGCATTTT. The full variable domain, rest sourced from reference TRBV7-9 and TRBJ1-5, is DTGVSQNPRHKITKRGQNVTFRCDPISEHNRLYWYRQTLGQGPEFLTYFQNEAQLEKSRLLSDRFSAERPKGSFSTLEIQRTEQGDSAMYLCASSPGTRFNQPQHFGDGTRLSIL.

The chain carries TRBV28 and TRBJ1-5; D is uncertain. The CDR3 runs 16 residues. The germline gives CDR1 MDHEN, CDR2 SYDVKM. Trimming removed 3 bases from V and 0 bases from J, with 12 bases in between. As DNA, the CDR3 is TGTGCCAGCAGTTTTTCCGGTAAGCATAGCAATCAGCCCCAGCATTTT. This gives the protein CASSFSGKHSNQPQHF.

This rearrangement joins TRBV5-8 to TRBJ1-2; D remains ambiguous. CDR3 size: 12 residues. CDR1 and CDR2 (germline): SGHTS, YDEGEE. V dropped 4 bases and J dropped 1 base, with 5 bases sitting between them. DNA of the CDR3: TGTGCCAGCAGCAACTATAACTATGGCTACACCTTC. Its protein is CASSNYNYGYTF.

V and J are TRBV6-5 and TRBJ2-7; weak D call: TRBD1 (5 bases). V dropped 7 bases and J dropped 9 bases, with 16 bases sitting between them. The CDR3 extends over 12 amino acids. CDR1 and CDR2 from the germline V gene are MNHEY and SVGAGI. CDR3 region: CASTTWERGQYF. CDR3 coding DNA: TGTGCCAGCACTACCTGGGAAAGGGGGCAGTACTTC.